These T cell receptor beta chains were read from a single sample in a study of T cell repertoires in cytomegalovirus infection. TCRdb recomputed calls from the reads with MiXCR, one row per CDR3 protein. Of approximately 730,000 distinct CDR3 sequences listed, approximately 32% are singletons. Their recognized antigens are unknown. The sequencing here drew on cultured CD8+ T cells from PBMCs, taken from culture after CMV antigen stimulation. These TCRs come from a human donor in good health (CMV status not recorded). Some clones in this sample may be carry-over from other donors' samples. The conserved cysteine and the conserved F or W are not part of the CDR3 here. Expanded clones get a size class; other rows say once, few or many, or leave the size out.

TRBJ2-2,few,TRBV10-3,AMTGANTGELF
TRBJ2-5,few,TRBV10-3,AISESKTGIGETQY
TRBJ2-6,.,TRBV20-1,SARGPSGAFGANVLT
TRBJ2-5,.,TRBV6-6,ASTRGVQTYQTQY
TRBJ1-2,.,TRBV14,ASSPSWGGGLDGYT
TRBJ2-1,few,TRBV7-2,ASSFRGGALYNEQF
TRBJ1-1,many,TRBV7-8,ASSLGAQGYTEAF
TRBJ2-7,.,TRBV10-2,ASRDQYNTYEQY
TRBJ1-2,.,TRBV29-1,SVEGGQFFNYGYT
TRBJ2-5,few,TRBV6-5,ASSWGAGFQETQY
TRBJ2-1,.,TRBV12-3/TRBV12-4,ASSWDGPNEQF
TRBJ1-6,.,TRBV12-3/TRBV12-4,AIRGDSYNSPLH
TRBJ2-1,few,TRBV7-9,ASSFTLAGLTYNEQF
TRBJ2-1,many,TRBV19,ASSTEEWDGYNEQF
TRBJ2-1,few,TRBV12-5,ASQGQWPYEQF
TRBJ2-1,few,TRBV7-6,ASSLAVFYEQF
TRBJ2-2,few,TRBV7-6,ASSNRASGELF
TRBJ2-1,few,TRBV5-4,ASSLADGRSGEQF
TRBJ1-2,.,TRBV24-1,ATIRSGRVVGGYT
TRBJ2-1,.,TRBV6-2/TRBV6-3,ASSYSRYTMWGRNEQF
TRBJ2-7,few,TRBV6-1,ASSARPDEGYEQY
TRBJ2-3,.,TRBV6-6,ASSYWLWGITDTQY
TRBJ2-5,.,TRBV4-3,ASSQGFAQETQY
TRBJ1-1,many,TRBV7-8,ASSLEQRLNTEAF
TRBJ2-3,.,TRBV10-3,AIKASGGLTDTQY
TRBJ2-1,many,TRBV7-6,ASSDPGRGLVGEQF
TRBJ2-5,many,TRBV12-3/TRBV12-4,ASSILGTGSQETQY
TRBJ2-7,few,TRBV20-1,SAEFQGTAYEQY
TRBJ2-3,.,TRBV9,ASSGSSRGGTDTQY
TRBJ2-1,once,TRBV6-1,ASSERAGTTYNEQF
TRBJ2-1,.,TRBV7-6,ASSLAVSPPYNEQF
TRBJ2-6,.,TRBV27,ASSLNPYRANVLT
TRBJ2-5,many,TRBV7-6,ASRRIDSGGETQY
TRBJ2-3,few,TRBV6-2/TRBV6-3,ASSYGVAQY
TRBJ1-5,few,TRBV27,ASSPGTGFSNQPQH
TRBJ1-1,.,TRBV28,ASSFYRGHTEAF
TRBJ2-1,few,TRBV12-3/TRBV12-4,ASSQTGIEQF
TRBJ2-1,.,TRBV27,ASSGGTGGNNEQF
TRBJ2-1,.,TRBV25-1,ASSEWSFGLYNEQF
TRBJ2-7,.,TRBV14,ASSPLDRYSYEQY
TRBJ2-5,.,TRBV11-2,ASSLDPTSGAGETQY
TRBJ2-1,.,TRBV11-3,ASSPRQGTGEQF
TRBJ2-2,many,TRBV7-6,ASSLGDGATGELF
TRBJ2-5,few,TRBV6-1,ASSTRQGPLETQY
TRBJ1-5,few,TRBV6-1,ASSRLGNQPQH
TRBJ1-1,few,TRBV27,ATFSPPTGNTEAF
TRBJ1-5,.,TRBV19,ASSAPRDSNQPQH
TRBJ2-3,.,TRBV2,ATLIRGGAADTQY
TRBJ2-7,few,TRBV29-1,SVEVRDGAPYEQY